The 23 T cell receptor beta chains in this list originate from one sample, sequenced in a study of blood T cell repertoires in COVID-19. The assay was immunoSEQ multiplex PCR, and TCRdb's table has in-frame clones only and misses some. Of approximately 450,000 clones listed, approximately 90% are singletons. Sequencing was performed on PBMCs or T cells enriched from blood (not recorded which). The receptors were sampled from a man in his thirties or forties who had recovered from COVID-19.

In its sample, this clone was seen a few times. The V and J genes are TRBV7-2 and TRBJ2-1; 7 positions agree with TRBD1. V lost 5 bases to trimming and J lost 6 bases; unmatched junction nucleotides: 10. The length of the CDR3 is 15 residues. Germline V CDR1 and CDR2: SGHTA, FQGNSA. CDR3 amino acids: CASSPLTGMINEQFF. The CDR3 bases are TGTGCCAGCAGCCCGCTGACAGGGATGATCAATGAGCAGTTCTTC.

The chain couples TRBV28 to TRBJ2-5; D perhaps matches TRBD1 (5 bases). CDR1 is MDHEN, CDR2 SYDVKM, per germline. The CDR3 sequence is 13 residues long. V dropped 10 bases and J dropped 3 bases, with 15 bases sitting between them. The chain's CDR3 is CAIRDRFKETQYF. DNA for the CDR3: TGTGCCATCAGAGACAGATTCAAAGAGACCCAGTACTTC.

The rearrangement joins TRBV11-2 to TRBJ2-7, with 13 bases lining up with TRBD2. V dropped 5 bases and J dropped 3; count of bases not matched to a gene: 4. This CDR3 spans 15 amino acids. The germline CDR1 and CDR2 sequences are SGHAT and FQNNGV. The DNA for the CDR3 is TGTGCCAGCAGCCTCTGGACTAGCGGGAGCTACGAGCAGTACTTC. Protein sequence: CASSLWTSGSYEQYF.

The rearrangement links TRBV5-1 to TRBJ1-3; TRBD1 is a possible D gene (6 bases). The CDR3 has 14 amino acids. Trimming stripped 3 bases from V and 4 bases from J, with 11 bases between. CDR1 is SGHRS and CDR2 is YFSETQ in the germline V gene. In nucleotides, the CDR3 is TGCGCCAGCAGCTCACAGGGTAACGGAAACACCATATATTTT. The encoded protein is CASSSQGNGNTIYF. Full variable domain (remainder filled in from reference TRBV5-1 and TRBJ1-3): KAGVTQTPRYLIKTRGQQVTLSCSPISGHRSVSWYQQTPGQGLQFLFEYFSETQRNKGNFPGRFSGRQFSNSRSEMNVSTLELGDSALYLCASSSQGNGNTIYFGEGSWLTVV.

The chain has TRBV28 and TRBJ2-5; D gene ambiguous. Germline assignment: CDR1 MDHEN and CDR2 SYDVKM. V was trimmed by 2 bases and J by 5 bases, leaving 18 bases between them. The CDR3 contains 16 residues. The CDR3 protein is CASSLLDGYPTETQYF. DNA of the CDR3: TGTGCCAGCAGTTTACTAGACGGGTATCCGACGGAGACCCAGTACTTC.

This clone was seen only once. The junction differs from germline at one of its ends, possibly a read error. The rearrangement joins TRBV5-3 to TRBJ2-3, with 10 bases that match TRBD1. TRBV5-3 is an ORF for which the function is uncertain. This CDR3 contains 17 residues. Here the CDR3 DNA reads TGTGTCAGAAGCTTGCTACCGGGACAGGGGAAGACAGATACGCAGTATTTT. The encoded protein is CVRSLLPGQGKTDTQYF.

V and J are TRBV6-5 and TRBJ1-2; 9 nucleotides match TRBD1. V was clipped by 10 bases and J by 6 bases; unmatched bases: 9. CDR3 length: 13 residues. Germline V gene data show CDR1 as MNHEY and CDR2 as SVGAGI. CDR3 sequence reads: CATGRQGENGYTF. The CDR3 DNA reads as TGTGCCACCGGGCGACAGGGGGAAAATGGCTACACCTTC.

In the case of this clone: The same CDR3 can be traced to other DNA sequences in this sample. The CDR3 is CASSFQGDTEAFF. DNA for the CDR3: TGTGCCAGCAGCTTCCAAGGGGACACTGAAGCTTTCTTT. The J gene is TRBJ1-1, the V gene TRBV11-2, with D tentatively TRBD1 (5 bases). Germline assignment: CDR1 SGHAT and CDR2 FQNNGV. Between the trimmed V and J ends, which lost 3 bases and 3 bases, there was a span of 8 bases. The CDR3 is 13 amino acids.

The gene calls are TRBV9 and TRBJ1-6; 7 nucleotides line up with TRBD1. Germline V lookup: CDR1 SGDLS, CDR2 YYNGEE. There are 16 residues in the CDR3. J gave up 4 bases and V 3 bases, and 7 bases lay outside the gene matches. For the CDR3, the DNA is TGTGCCAGCAGCGCCCTCCGGGACAGTTATAATTCACCCCTCCACTTT. Its protein product is CASSALRDSYNSPLHF.

The DNA for the CDR3 is TGTGCCAGCAGTTGGGGACAGGGGGAAACTGAAGCTTTCTTT. This encodes CASSWGQGETEAFF. The chain uses TRBV28 and TRBJ1-1; TRBD1 matches 11 bases. V lost 4 bases to trimming and J lost 5 bases; unmatched junction nucleotides: 3. The CDR3 runs 14 residues. The germline CDR1 and CDR2 sequences are MDHEN and SYDVKM.

The chain recombines TRBV28 with TRBJ1-2, with 7 positions matching TRBD1. Germline lookup yields CDR1 MDHEN and CDR2 SYDVKM. J was trimmed by 5 bases and V by 8 bases; bases with no gene match: 14. This CDR3 contains 15 residues. The CDR3 bases are TGTGCCAGCCTCCGCGACAGGGTTTTAGCTTATGGCTACACCTTC. Translation: CASLRDRVLAYGYTF.

This chain joins TRBV5-1 and TRBJ2-1, with 11 bases fitting TRBD2. The CDR3 runs to 15 residues. Germline CDR1 is SGHRS and CDR2 is YFSETQ. J was trimmed by 4 bases and V by 4 bases; bases with no gene match: 4. The CDR3, as DNA: TGCGCCAGCAGCAAAGGGACTAGCGGATACAATGAGCAGTTCTTC. The encoded protein is CASSKGTSGYNEQFF.

The rearrangement links TRBV19 to TRBJ2-4; TRBD1 might be the D (6 bases). Germline CDR1 is LNHDA and CDR2 is SQIVND (reference sequence). V was clipped by 6 bases and J by 0 bases, with 15 bases between them. There are 16 residues in the CDR3. The CDR3 DNA follows: TGTGCCAGTAGATCCTTCAGGGGTCTAGCCAAAAACATTCAGTACTTC. Encoded protein: CASRSFRGLAKNIQYF.

The chain carries TRBV9 and TRBJ2-3; TRBD1 might be the D (6 bases). The CDR3 has 15 amino acids. V was pared by 2 bases and J by 2 bases, with 12 bases between. CDR1 is SGDLS, CDR2 YYNGEE, per germline. The CDR3 is CASSVEKGHTDTQYF. The CDR3 nucleotides read TGTGCCAGCAGCGTCGAAAAGGGACACACAGATACGCAGTATTTT. Full variable domain (outside the CDR3, taken from reference TRBV9 and TRBJ2-3): DSGVTQTPKHLITATGQRVTLRCSPRSGDLSVYWYQQSLDQGLQFLIQYYNGEERAKGNILERFSAQQFPDLHSELNLSSLELGDSALYFCASSVEKGHTDTQYFGPGTRLTVL.

The chain links TRBV5-4 to TRBJ2-7; D uncertain. Per germline, CDR1 SGHNT and CDR2 YYREEE (reference sequence). V was pared by 3 bases and J by 0 bases, with 13 bases between. The CDR3 is made up of 15 amino acids. CDR3 in DNA: TGTGCCAGCAGCTGGGTAGCTGGGTCCTCCTACGAGCAGTACTTC. The encoded protein is CASSWVAGSSYEQYF. Full variable domain (missing parts from reference TRBV5-4 and TRBJ2-7): ETGVTQSPTHLIKTRGQQVTLRCSSQSGHNTVSWYQQALGQGPQFIFQYYREEENGRGNFPPRFSGLQFPNYSSELNVNALELDDSALYLCASSWVAGSSYEQYFGPGTRLTVT.

This chain connects TRBV7-6 to TRBJ2-5, with D possibly matching TRBD2 (6 bases). The CDR3 extends over 16 amino acids. Trimming shortened V by 5 bases and J by 0 bases, and 16 bases separated the two germline ends. Germline V gene lookup returns CDR1 SGHVS and CDR2 FNYEAQ. CDR3: CASSESGSLYQETQYF. In DNA form, the CDR3 reads TGTGCCAGCAGCGAAAGCGGGTCTCTGTACCAAGAGACCCAGTACTTC. Full variable domain (remainder filled in from reference TRBV7-6 and TRBJ2-5): GAGVSQSPRYKVTKRGQDVALRCDPISGHVSLYWYRQALGQGPEFLTYFNYEAQQDKSGLPNDRFSAERPEGSISTLTIQRTEQRDSAMYRCASSESGSLYQETQYFGPGTRLLVL.

The chain has TRBV7-8 and TRBJ1-5; a weak D match, TRBD1 (6 bases). Germline values: CDR1 SGHVS, CDR2 FQNEAQ. The CDR3 loop spans 17 amino acids. V was cut by 1 base and J by 4 bases, with 17 bases left in between. The CDR3 is CASSLDGTTLGNQPQHF. The CDR3 region has the DNA TGTGCCAGCAGCTTAGATGGGACAACCTTGGGAAATCAGCCCCAGCATTTT. Using reference TRBV7-8 and TRBJ1-5 for the parts outside the CDR3, the full variable domain is GAGVSQSPRYKVAKRGQDVALRCDPISGHVSLFWYQQALGQGPEFLTYFQNEAQLDKSGLPSDRFFAERPEGSVSTLKIQRTQQEDSAVYLCASSLDGTTLGNQPQHFGDGTRLSIL.

The CDR3 reads CAISEDMTGYNEQFF. CDR3 nucleotides: TGTGCCATCAGTGAGGATATGACAGGGTACAATGAGCAGTTCTTC. The V call is TRBV10-3, the J call TRBJ2-1; 7 nucleotides line up with TRBD1. Trimming cost V 2 bases and J 4 bases; bases outside gene matches: 5. The CDR3 totals 15 residues. The germline V gene encodes CDR1 ENHRY and CDR2 SYGVKD.

This clone was seen once. The chain is built from TRBV7-6 and TRBJ2-3; D may be TRBD1 (6 bases). V shed 2 bases and J shed 5 bases, with 14 bases lying between them. Germline lookup yields CDR1 SGHVS and CDR2 FNYEAQ. The CDR3 spans 15 residues. The CDR3: CASSLIGGAGDTQYF. DNA for the CDR3: TGTGCCAGCAGCTTAATAGGGGGAGCCGGAGATACGCAGTATTTT. The full variable domain, its missing parts supplied by reference TRBV7-6 and TRBJ2-3, is GAGVSQSPRYKVTKRGQDVALRCDPISGHVSLYWYRQALGQGPEFLTYFNYEAQQDKSGLPNDRFSAERPEGSISTLTIQRTEQRDSAMYRCASSLIGGAGDTQYFGPGTRLTVL.

V gene TRBV27 combines with J gene TRBJ2-4, with TRBD1 identical over 9 bases. Germline loops: CDR1 MNHEY, CDR2 SMNVEV (reference sequence). Losses at the gene ends were 5 bases for V and 4 bases for J; bases not matched to a gene: 12. The CDR3 spans 17 residues. CDR3 loop: CASSPRPSGTGKNIQYF. CDR3 DNA: TGTGCCAGCAGTCCGCGCCCATCCGGGACAGGGAAAAACATTCAGTACTTC.

This clone appeared a single time. The V and J genes are TRBV5-6 and TRBJ1-6; TRBD1 matches at 7 bases. With 4 bases clipped from V and 9 bases from J, the junction kept 7 bases outside the gene matches. Germline V gene data show CDR1 as SGHDT and CDR2 as YYEEEE. The CDR3 covers 14 residues. CDR3 bases: TGTGCCAGCAGCCGGGACAGCCTGGGTTCACCCCTCCACTTT. It encodes CASSRDSLGSPLHF.

This clone was detected only a few times. The CDR3, as DNA: TGTGCCAGCAGCGGACAGGGATCGGGTGTTGAGTACTTC. Protein product: CASSGQGSGVEYF. The V call is TRBV7-9, the J call TRBJ2-7; 8 positions agree with TRBD1. V shed 5 bases, J shed 11 bases, and the junction held 11 bases outside the gene matches. The CDR3 extends over 13 amino acids. The germline gives CDR1 SEHNR, CDR2 FQNEAQ (reference sequence).

This rearrangement joins TRBV5-6 to TRBJ2-3; D gene ambiguous. The CDR3 has 13 residues. The ends were cut back, 1 base at V and 2 bases at J, with 5 bases in the middle. The germline V gene encodes CDR1 SGHDT and CDR2 YYEEEE. CDR3 in amino acids: CASSLYNTDTQYF. CDR3 sequence (DNA): TGTGCCAGCAGCTTGTACAACACAGATACGCAGTATTTT.